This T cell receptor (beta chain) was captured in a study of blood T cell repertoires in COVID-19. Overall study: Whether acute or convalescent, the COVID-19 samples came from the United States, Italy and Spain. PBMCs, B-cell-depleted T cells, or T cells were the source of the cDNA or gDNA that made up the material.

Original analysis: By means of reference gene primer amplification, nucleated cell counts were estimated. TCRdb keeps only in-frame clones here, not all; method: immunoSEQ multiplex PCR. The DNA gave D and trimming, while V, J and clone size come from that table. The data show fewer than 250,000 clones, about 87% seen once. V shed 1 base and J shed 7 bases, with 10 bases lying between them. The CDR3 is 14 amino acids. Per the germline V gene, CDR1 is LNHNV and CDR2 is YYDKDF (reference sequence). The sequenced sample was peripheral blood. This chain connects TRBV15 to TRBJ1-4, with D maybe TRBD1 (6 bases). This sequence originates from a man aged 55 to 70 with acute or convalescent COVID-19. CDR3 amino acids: CATSRGGLSEKLFF. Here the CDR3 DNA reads TGTGCCACCAGCAGAGGGGGGCTTTCTGAAAAACTGTTTTTT.